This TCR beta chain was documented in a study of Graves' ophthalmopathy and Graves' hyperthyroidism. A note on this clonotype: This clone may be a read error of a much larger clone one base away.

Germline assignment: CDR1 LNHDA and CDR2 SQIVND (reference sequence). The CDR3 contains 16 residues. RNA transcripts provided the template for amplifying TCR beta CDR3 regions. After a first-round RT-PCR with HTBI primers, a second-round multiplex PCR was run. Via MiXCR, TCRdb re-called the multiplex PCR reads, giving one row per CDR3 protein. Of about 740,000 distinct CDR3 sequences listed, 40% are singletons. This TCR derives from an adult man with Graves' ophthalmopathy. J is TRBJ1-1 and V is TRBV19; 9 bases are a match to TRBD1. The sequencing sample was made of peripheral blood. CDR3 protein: CASGMTPGQGNTEAFF. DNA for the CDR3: TGTGCCAGTGGTATGACCCCGGGACAGGGGAACACTGAAGCTTTCTTT.